This T cell receptor (beta chain) was retrieved from a study of a mutant IDH1 vaccine in newly diagnosed glioma. Looking at the study overall: Beginning 4-6 weeks after radiotherapy alone, or with temozolomide cycles, vaccination took place. Study observations and caveats: Pseudoprogression apparently tracked independently of changes in top peripheral T cell clonotypes.

Time point meaning: week 47, end of study. The investigators gave 300 ug of mutant IDH1 20-mer peptide in each vaccine dose, together with topical imiquimod. Comment on this clone: The antigen is unknown.

Profiling relied on immunoSEQ multiplex PCR, and the TCRdb table lists in-frame clones only, not all of them. The table has some 38,000 clones, 75% seen once; the top ten hold over 7.5%. This CDR3 has 13 residues. Germline-derived CDR1 and CDR2 are PRHDT and FYEKMQ (reference sequence). V was shortened by 5 bases and J by 7 bases, with 12 bases between the two germline ends. This receptor was taken from a man aged 40-50 years with glioma. This specimen consisted of PBMCs, obtained from a glioma patient whose treatment included an IDH1 peptide vaccine. The chain uses TRBV13 and TRBJ2-1, with D maybe TRBD2 (5 bases). CDR3 nucleotides: TGTGCCAGCAGCGCCAGGACTGGGAATGAGCAGTTCTTC. Protein: CASSARTGNEQFF.